The clone carrying this T cell receptor beta chain came up a few times. Its antigen remains unknown. The data were obtained in a study of CD8+ T cells in alopecia areata. On the study more broadly: Oral tofacitinib, 5 to 10 mg twice daily, was given in an open-label trial.

This CDR3 spans 14 amino acids. Trimming cost V 5 bases and J 6 bases; bases outside gene matches: 8. Germline CDR1 and CDR2: SGHTA and FQGNSA. This sample's treatment: oral pan-JAK inhibitor, 5-10 mg twice daily. Isolated RNA was reverse transcribed into cDNA used as the sequencing template. Method: immunoSEQ multiplex PCR; TCRdb's copy keeps in-frame clones and lacks some. The sample has 200,000 to 250,000 clones; about three fifths are singletons. Study-level findings and limits: On tofacitinib, scalp clonality and expanded CD8+ clones among top 100 fell significantly. Many expanded lesional clones stayed in scalp and blood while on tofacitinib. The link between baseline CD8+ expansion and response remains uncertain with one nonresponder.

This clonotype originated in a human donor with alopecia areata. The chain carries TRBV7-2 and TRBJ1-2, with 8 bases lining up with TRBD1. The sequences come from CD4+ T cells sorted from blood, collected at week 4, from a patient treated with tofacitinib. CDR3 residues: CASSPGQGEDGYTF. DNA for the CDR3: TGTGCCAGCAGCCCAGGACAGGGAGAGGATGGCTACACCTTC.